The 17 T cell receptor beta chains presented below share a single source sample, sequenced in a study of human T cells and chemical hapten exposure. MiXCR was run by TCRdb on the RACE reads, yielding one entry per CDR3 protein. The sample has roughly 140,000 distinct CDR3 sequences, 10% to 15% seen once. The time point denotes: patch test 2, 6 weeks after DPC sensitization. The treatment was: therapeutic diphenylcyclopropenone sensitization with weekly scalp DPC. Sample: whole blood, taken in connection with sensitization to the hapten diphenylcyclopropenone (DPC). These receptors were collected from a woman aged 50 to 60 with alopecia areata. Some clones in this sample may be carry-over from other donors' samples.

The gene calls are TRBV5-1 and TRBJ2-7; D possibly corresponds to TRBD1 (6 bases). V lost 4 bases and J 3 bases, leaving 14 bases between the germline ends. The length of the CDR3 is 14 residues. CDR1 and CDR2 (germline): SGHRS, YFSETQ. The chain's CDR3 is CASSKARDNYEQYF. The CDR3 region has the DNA TGCGCCAGCAGCAAGGCCCGGGACAACTACGAGCAGTACTTC. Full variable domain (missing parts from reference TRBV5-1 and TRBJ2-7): KAGVTQTPRYLIKTRGQQVTLSCSPISGHRSVSWYQQTPGQGLQFLFEYFSETQRNKGNFPGRFSGRQFSNSRSEMNVSTLELGDSALYLCASSKARDNYEQYFGPGTRLTVT.

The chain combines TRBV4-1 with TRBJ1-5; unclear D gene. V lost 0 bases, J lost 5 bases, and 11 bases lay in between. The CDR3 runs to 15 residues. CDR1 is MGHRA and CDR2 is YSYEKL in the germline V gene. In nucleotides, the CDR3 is TGCGCCAGCAGCCAAGATCGCCTTGGAGATCAGCCCCAGCATTTT. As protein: CASSQDRLGDQPQHF.

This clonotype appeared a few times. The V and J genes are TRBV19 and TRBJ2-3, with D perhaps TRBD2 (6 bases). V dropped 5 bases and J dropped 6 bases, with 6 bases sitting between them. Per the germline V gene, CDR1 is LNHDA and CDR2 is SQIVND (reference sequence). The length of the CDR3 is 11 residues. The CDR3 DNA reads TGTGCCAGTAGTGCGGGGGATACGCAGTATTTT. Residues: CASSAGDTQYF.

CDR3 sequence reads: CSARVWDWANEKLFF. CDR3 in DNA: TGCAGTGCTAGAGTGTGGGATTGGGCTAATGAAAAACTGTTTTTT. V gene TRBV20-1 combines with J gene TRBJ1-4; no reliable D call. This CDR3 spans 15 amino acids. Germline V gene lookup returns CDR1 DFQATT and CDR2 SNEGSKA (reference sequence). V lost 1 base to trimming and J lost 3 bases, with 12 bases between them.

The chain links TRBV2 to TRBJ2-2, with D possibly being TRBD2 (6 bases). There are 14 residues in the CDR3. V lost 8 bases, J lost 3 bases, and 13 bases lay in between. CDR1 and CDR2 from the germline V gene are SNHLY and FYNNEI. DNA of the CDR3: TGTGCCAGCCGGGGAGGCGGGGACACCGGGGAGCTGTTTTTT. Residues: CASRGGGDTGELFF.

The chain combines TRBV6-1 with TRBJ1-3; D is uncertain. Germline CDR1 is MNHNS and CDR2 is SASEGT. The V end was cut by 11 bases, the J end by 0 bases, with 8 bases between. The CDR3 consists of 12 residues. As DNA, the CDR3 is TGTGCCTTTAAAACCTCTGGAAACACCATATATTTT. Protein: CAFKTSGNTIYF.

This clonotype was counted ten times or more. The CDR3 sequence is CSVEGTGTYEQYF. DNA for the CDR3: TGCAGCGTTGAAGGGACAGGGACCTACGAGCAGTACTTC. This sequence joins TRBV29-1 and TRBJ2-7, with 8 bases fitting TRBD1. V was clipped by 1 base and J by 2 bases; unmatched bases: 1. The CDR3 contains 13 residues. Germline CDR1 is SQVTM and CDR2 is ANQGSEA.

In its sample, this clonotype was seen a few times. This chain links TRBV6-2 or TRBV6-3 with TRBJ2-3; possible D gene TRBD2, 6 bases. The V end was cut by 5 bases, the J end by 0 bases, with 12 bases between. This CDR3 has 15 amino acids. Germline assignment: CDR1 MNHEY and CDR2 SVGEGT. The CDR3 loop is CASSVEGRSTDTQYF. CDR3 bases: TGTGCCAGCAGTGTTGAAGGGAGGAGCACAGATACGCAGTATTTT.

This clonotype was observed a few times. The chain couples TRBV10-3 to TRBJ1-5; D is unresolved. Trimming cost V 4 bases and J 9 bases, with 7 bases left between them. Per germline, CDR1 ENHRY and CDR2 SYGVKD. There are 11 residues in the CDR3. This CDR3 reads CAISGGGPQHF. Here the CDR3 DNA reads TGTGCCATCAGTGGAGGTGGGCCCCAGCATTTT.

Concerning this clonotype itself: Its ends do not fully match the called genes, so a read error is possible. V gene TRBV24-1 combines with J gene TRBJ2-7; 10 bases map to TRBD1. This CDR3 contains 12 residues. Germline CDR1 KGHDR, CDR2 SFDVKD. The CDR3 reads CTTSRTGGEQYF. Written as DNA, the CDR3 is TGTACCACCAGCCGGACAGGGGGTGAGCAGTACTTC.

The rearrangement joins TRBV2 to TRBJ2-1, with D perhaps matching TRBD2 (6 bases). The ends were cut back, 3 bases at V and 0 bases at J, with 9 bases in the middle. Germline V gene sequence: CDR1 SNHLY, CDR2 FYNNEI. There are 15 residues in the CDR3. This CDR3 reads CASSDGGASYNEQFF. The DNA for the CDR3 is TGTGCCAGCAGTGATGGAGGGGCCTCCTACAATGAGCAGTTCTTC.

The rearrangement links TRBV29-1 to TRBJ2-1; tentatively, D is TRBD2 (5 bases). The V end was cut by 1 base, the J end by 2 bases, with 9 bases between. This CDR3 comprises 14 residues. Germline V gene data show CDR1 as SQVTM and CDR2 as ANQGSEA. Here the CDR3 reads CSVEGGRTYNEQFF. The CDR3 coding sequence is TGCAGCGTTGAAGGAGGGAGAACCTACAATGAGCAGTTCTTC.

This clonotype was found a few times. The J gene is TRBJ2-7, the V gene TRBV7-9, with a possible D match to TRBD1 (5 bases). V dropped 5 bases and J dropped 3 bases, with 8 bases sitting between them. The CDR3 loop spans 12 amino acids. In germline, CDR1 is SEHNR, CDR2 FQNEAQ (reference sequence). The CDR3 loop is CASSLRDYEQYF. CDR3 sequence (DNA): TGTGCCAGCAGCCTCAGGGACTACGAGCAGTACTTC.

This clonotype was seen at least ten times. The CDR3, as DNA: TGCAGTGTTGACAGGGGACGGAGCGCTGAAGCTTTCTTT. Encoded protein: CSVDRGRSAEAFF. The chain links TRBV20-1 to TRBJ1-1, with TRBD1 matching 8 bases. Germline V gives CDR1 DFQATT, CDR2 SNEGSKA (reference sequence). The CDR3 is 13 amino acids. Germline trimming cut 7 bases from V and 6 bases from J; bases unmatched to any gene: 10.

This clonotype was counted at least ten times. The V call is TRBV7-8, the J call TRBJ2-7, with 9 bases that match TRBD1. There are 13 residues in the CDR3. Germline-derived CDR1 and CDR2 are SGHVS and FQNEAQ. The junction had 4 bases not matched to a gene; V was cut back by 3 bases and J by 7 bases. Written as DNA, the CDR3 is TGTGCCAGCAGCTTGAGACAGGGGGGAGAGCAGTACTTC. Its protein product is CASSLRQGGEQYF.

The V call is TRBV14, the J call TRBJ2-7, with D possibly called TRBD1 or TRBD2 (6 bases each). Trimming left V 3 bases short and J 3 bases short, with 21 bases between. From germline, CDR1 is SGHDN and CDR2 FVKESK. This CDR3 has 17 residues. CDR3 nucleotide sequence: TGTGCCAGCAGCCAGGAGGCGGGACACGGAGATTACTACGAGCAGTACTTC. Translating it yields CASSQEAGHGDYYEQYF.

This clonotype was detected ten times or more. The CDR3 DNA reads as TGTGCCAGCAGCCCGTCCCCCGGACACCCCAACGGAAACACCATATATTTT. Translated: CASSPSPGHPNGNTIYF. The chain recombines TRBV9 with TRBJ1-3; a weak D match, TRBD1 (5 bases). This CDR3 has 17 amino acids. CDR1 is SGDLS and CDR2 is YYNGEE in the germline V gene. The V gene lost 4 bases and the J gene lost 4 bases, with 21 bases spanning the gap.